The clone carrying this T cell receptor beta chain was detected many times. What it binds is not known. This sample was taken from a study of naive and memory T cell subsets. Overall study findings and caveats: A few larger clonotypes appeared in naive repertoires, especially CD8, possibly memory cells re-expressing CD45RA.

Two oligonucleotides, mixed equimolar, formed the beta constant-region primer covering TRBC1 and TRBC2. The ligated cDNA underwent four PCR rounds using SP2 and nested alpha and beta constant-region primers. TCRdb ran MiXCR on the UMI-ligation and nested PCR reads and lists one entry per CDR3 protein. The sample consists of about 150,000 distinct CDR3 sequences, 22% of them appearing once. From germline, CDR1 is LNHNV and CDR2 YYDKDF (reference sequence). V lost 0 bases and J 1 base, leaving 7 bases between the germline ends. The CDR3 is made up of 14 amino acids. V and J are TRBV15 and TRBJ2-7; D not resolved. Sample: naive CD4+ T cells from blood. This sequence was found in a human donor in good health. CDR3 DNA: TGTGCCACCAGCAGAGATCTACCTTCCTACGAGCAGTACTTC. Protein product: CATSRDLPSYEQYF.